One sample yielded the 27 T cell receptor beta chains listed below, sequenced in a study of early T cells in non-severe SARS-CoV-2 infection. Each CDR3 protein is one row after TCRdb ran MiXCR on the 5' RACE reads. The data contain tens of thousands of distinct CDR3 sequences, over 8.5% of them singletons. The sequencing sample was made of whole blood. The receptors here all came from an adult who was a healthcare worker with PCR-confirmed SARS-CoV-2 infection or an uninfected control (not recorded which).

In this sample, this clonotype turned up many times. The chain employs TRBV27 and TRBJ1-6; the D gene is possibly TRBD1 (6 bases). Germline CDR1 and CDR2: MNHEY and SMNVEV (reference sequence). This CDR3 region has 14 residues. Trimming shortened V by 5 bases and J by 12 bases, and 17 bases separated the two germline ends. CDR3 in amino acids: CASSSGFGGRPLHF. CDR3 sequence (DNA): TGTGCCAGCAGTAGTGGGTTTGGGGGCAGACCCCTCCACTTT.

This clonotype is medium-sized. This chain joins TRBV12-3 or TRBV12-4 and TRBJ1-1, with D possibly being TRBD1 (5 bases). V lost 3 bases and J lost 0, with 14 bases in between. The CDR3 consists of 16 residues. CDR3 DNA sequence: TGTGCCAGCAGTTTCCTCGTCCGGGGGGTGAACACTGAAGCTTTCTTT. It specifies CASSFLVRGVNTEAFF.

In its sample, this clonotype was seen a few times. The chain combines TRBV5-1 with TRBJ2-2; D is unresolved. The CDR3 runs 15 residues. The germline V and J ends were trimmed by 2 bases and 5 bases, with 13 bases remaining between them. CDR1 SGHRS and CDR2 YFSETQ come from the germline V gene. In DNA form, the CDR3 reads TGCGCCAGCAGCTTCCCAGCAGACTCGACCGGGGAGCTGTTTTTT. Residues: CASSFPADSTGELFF.

This clonotype has just a few counts. V and J are TRBV19 and TRBJ2-7; tentatively, D is TRBD1 or TRBD2 (6 bases each). V shed 6 bases and J shed 3 bases, with 15 bases lying between them. This CDR3 comprises 14 residues. Germline V gene data show CDR1 as LNHDA and CDR2 as SQIVND (reference sequence). This CDR3 is CASSHPGGVYEQYF. In DNA, the CDR3 is TGTGCCAGTAGCCATCCCGGGGGCGTCTACGAGCAGTACTTC.

J is TRBJ1-4 and V is TRBV6-4; TRBD1 matches at 7 bases. CDR1 is MRHNA and CDR2 is SNTAGT in the germline V gene. The junction had 4 bases not matched to a gene; V was cut back by 4 bases and J by 2 bases. This CDR3 has 15 residues. The CDR3 sequence: CASSGPDRTNEKLFF. CDR3 bases: TGTGCCAGCAGTGGCCCGGACAGGACTAATGAAAAACTGTTTTTT.

The V call is TRBV5-4, the J call TRBJ1-2; D is ambiguous. CDR1 and CDR2 from the germline V gene are SGHNT and YYREEE (reference sequence). This CDR3 spans 14 amino acids. V was shortened by 0 bases and J by 2 bases, with 8 bases between the two germline ends. The CDR3 loop is CASSLVGNNYGYTF. The DNA for the CDR3 is TGTGCCAGCAGCTTGGTGGGGAACAACTATGGCTACACCTTC.

This clonotype was detected ten times or more. The chain recombines TRBV20-1 with TRBJ2-2; D gene uncertain. CDR3 size: 13 residues. V gave up 3 bases and J gave up 7 bases, with 12 bases separating them. Germline V CDR1 and CDR2: DFQATT, SNEGSKA (reference sequence). The CDR3 nucleotides are TGCAGTGCTAGTCTAGGGTATAACGGGGAGCTGTTTTTT. This codes for CSASLGYNGELFF.

This clonotype appeared a few times. In DNA form, the CDR3 reads TGCGCCAGCAGCCGGGACAGGGCCGATCAGGAGCAGTTCTTC. It is translated as CASSRDRADQEQFF. The chain recombines TRBV5-1 with TRBJ2-1, with 9 bases that match TRBD1. Germline V gene lookup returns CDR1 SGHRS and CDR2 YFSETQ. This CDR3 region has 14 residues. V lost 4 bases, J lost 10 bases, and 9 bases stayed unmatched.

In this sample, this clonotype turned up many times. The J gene is TRBJ1-4, the V gene TRBV7-8; TRBD1 aligns across 12 bases. V dropped 4 bases and J dropped 6; count of bases not matched to a gene: 6. CDR1 and CDR2 from the germline V gene are SGHVS and FQNEAQ. The CDR3 has 16 amino acids. The CDR3, as DNA: TGTGCCAGCAGCTCAGCCGGGACAGGGGGCTATGAAAAACTGTTTTTT. Amino acid sequence: CASSSAGTGGYEKLFF.

The chain combines TRBV15 with TRBJ2-1; D gene uncertain. The germline gives CDR1 LNHNV, CDR2 YYDKDF (reference sequence). Trimming left V 0 bases short and J 9 bases short, with 12 bases between. The CDR3 is 14 amino acids. CDR3 residues: CATSRDQINGEQFF. The CDR3 nucleotides read TGTGCCACCAGCAGAGACCAAATTAATGGTGAGCAGTTCTTC.

This clonotype showed up many times. This chain links TRBV7-2 with TRBJ2-3; D not certain. The V end lost 2 bases, the J end lost 4 bases, and 7 bases lay between the germline ends. The CDR3 runs to 13 residues. In germline, CDR1 is SGHTA, CDR2 FQGNSA. The CDR3 loop reads CASSLSVSDTQYF. CDR3 coding DNA: TGTGCCAGCAGCTTATCGGTGTCAGATACGCAGTATTTT.

CDR3 amino acids: CASRKGQLGYEQYF. The CDR3 DNA follows: TGTGCCAGCAGGAAAGGACAGTTGGGCTACGAGCAGTACTTC. This chain connects TRBV6-5 to TRBJ2-7; D possibly corresponds to TRBD1 (6 bases). The V and J ends lost 6 bases and 3 bases respectively, with 15 bases between them. This CDR3 is 14 amino acids long. Germline V lookup: CDR1 MNHEY, CDR2 SVGAGI.

This clonotype was counted many times. This chain connects TRBV29-1 to TRBJ1-5, with 11 nucleotides matching TRBD1. J was trimmed by 3 bases and V by 6 bases; bases with no gene match: 4. The CDR3 covers 14 residues. Per the germline V gene, CDR1 is SQVTM and CDR2 is ANQGSEA. The CDR3 DNA reads as TGCAGCGTCCGGACAGGGGGCTACAATCAGCCCCAGCATTTT. It translates to CSVRTGGYNQPQHF.

This clonotype was detected only a few times. The chain couples TRBV5-4 to TRBJ2-3; 7 positions match TRBD2. V gave up 7 bases and J gave up 1 base; unmatched junction bases: 9. Germline V gene data show CDR1 as SGHNT and CDR2 as YYREEE (reference sequence). The CDR3 has 15 amino acids. DNA for the CDR3: TGTGCCAGCGGTTGGGGGGGACCCCGCACAGATACGCAGTATTTT. It is translated as CASGWGGPRTDTQYF.

The V call is TRBV11-2, the J call TRBJ2-7; D is ambiguous. CDR1 is SGHAT, CDR2 FQNNGV, per germline. CDR3 length: 14 amino acids. Trimming left V 0 bases short and J 2 bases short, with 8 bases between. The CDR3: CASSLDRPPYEQYF. DNA for the CDR3: TGTGCCAGCAGCTTAGATCGTCCCCCCTACGAGCAGTACTTC.

There are many counts of this clonotype. The chain recombines TRBV20-1 with TRBJ2-2, with 7 bases matching TRBD2. Germline-derived CDR1 and CDR2 are DFQATT and SNEGSKA (reference sequence). J was trimmed by 2 bases and V by 1 base; bases with no gene match: 4. The CDR3 is 15 residues long. CDR3 in amino acids: CSARGRGGNTGELFF. In DNA, the CDR3 is TGCAGTGCTAGAGGCCGCGGGGGAAACACCGGGGAGCTGTTTTTT.

This clonotype was recorded many times. CDR3: CSARGPSSGGVRSYEQYF. The DNA of the CDR3 is TGCAGTGCTAGAGGCCCCTCGAGCGGGGGGGTTCGTAGCTACGAGCAGTACTTC. V and J are TRBV20-1 and TRBJ2-7; TRBD2 agrees at 10 bases. V lost 1 base, J lost 3 bases, and 15 bases stayed unmatched. The CDR3 is 18 amino acids. CDR1 is DFQATT, CDR2 SNEGSKA, per germline (reference sequence).

This clonotype was seen at least ten times. DNA of the CDR3: TGCAGTGCTAGAGAGAGTGGGTTCAATCAGCCCCAGCATTTT. This codes for CSARESGFNQPQHF. The chain combines TRBV20-1 with TRBJ1-5; D remains ambiguous. Germline V gene data show CDR1 as DFQATT and CDR2 as SNEGSKA (reference sequence). The CDR3 runs to 14 residues. V lost 0 bases to trimming and J lost 3 bases, with 9 bases between them.

This clonotype was counted ten times or more. The chain carries TRBV19 and TRBJ2-3; a possible D gene is TRBD1 (6 bases). V dropped 5 bases and J dropped 0 bases, with 12 bases sitting between them. Germline V gene lookup returns CDR1 LNHDA and CDR2 SQIVND (reference sequence). This CDR3 has 15 residues. CDR3 nucleotide sequence: TGTGCCAGTAGTCATGGGGGCAGGAGCACAGATACGCAGTATTTT. Translating it yields CASSHGGRSTDTQYF.

The rearrangement uses TRBV5-1 and TRBJ2-3; 8 bases map to TRBD2. This CDR3 region has 14 residues. Germline CDR1 and CDR2: SGHRS and YFSETQ. V shed 5 bases and J 1 base; nucleotides not matched to a gene: 3. The CDR3 is CASRSTSGTDTQYF. The CDR3 region has the DNA TGCGCCAGCAGGTCGACTAGCGGCACAGATACGCAGTATTTT.

The V gene is TRBV6-2 or TRBV6-3, the J gene TRBJ2-1, with 7 bases identical to TRBD1. Germline trimming cut 7 bases from V and 13 bases from J; bases unmatched to any gene: 10. The CDR3 consists of 12 residues. Germline V gene data show CDR1 as MNHEY and CDR2 as SVGEGT. The CDR3 reads CASTILGGSQFF. Written as DNA, the CDR3 is TGTGCCAGCACTATCCTAGGGGGCAGTCAGTTCTTC.

This clonotype was recorded many times. This sequence joins TRBV11-1 and TRBJ2-3; 11 bases match TRBD2. Losses at the gene ends were 4 bases for V and 2 bases for J; bases not matched to a gene: 5. The CDR3 spans 16 residues. The germline CDR1 and CDR2 sequences are SGHAT and FQDESV (reference sequence). For the CDR3, the DNA is TGTGCCAGCAGCTATACTAGCGGGGGACCCACAGATACGCAGTATTTT. Translating it yields CASSYTSGGPTDTQYF. Together with reference TRBV11-1 and TRBJ2-3, the CDR3 gives the full variable domain: EAEVAQSPRYKITEKSQAVAFWCDPISGHATLYWYRQILGQGPELLVQFQDESVVDDSQLPKDRFSAERLKGVDSTLKIQPAELGDSAMYLCASSYTSGGPTDTQYFGPGTRLTVL.

This chain links TRBV6-2 or TRBV6-3 with TRBJ1-1; the D is unclear. V lost 0 bases and J 0 bases, leaving 14 bases between the germline ends. The CDR3 length is 17 residues. Germline CDR1 and CDR2: MNHEY and SVGEGT. CDR3 sequence (DNA): TGTGCCAGCAGTTACTCGAGTATAAGCCCGATGAACACTGAAGCTTTCTTT. Residues: CASSYSSISPMNTEAFF.

J is TRBJ1-4 and V is TRBV7-2; no firm D call. Trimming cost V 5 bases and J 5 bases, with 12 bases left between them. Germline V gives CDR1 SGHTA, CDR2 FQGNSA. CDR3 length: 14 amino acids. The CDR3: CASSPRGRNEKLFF. The CDR3 nucleotides read TGTGCCAGCAGCCCCCGAGGGAGAAATGAAAAACTGTTTTTT.

This clonotype came up many times. The V and J genes are TRBV7-8 and TRBJ1-4, with TRBD1 matching 7 bases. This CDR3 comprises 14 residues. J was trimmed by 7 bases and V by 7 bases; bases with no gene match: 9. Germline values: CDR1 SGHVS, CDR2 FQNEAQ. The CDR3 DNA follows: TGTGCCAGCATCTTGAGGGGGCGCGTTGAAAAACTGTTTTTT. As protein: CASILRGRVEKLFF.

This clonotype was seen repeatedly, ten times or more. The rearrangement links TRBV20-1 to TRBJ2-7, with unresolved D. With 3 bases removed from V and 3 bases from J, the gap between germline ends came to 15 bases. The CDR3 totals 14 residues. The germline gives CDR1 DFQATT, CDR2 SNEGSKA (reference sequence). The CDR3 loop is CSARRTLGGYEQYF. Here the CDR3 DNA reads TGCAGTGCTAGGAGAACCCTTGGCGGCTACGAGCAGTACTTC.

The chain combines TRBV6-5 with TRBJ2-2, with a weak D call TRBD1 (6 bases). V was pared by 5 bases and J by 1 base, with 11 bases between. The CDR3 spans 15 residues. The germline V gene has CDR1 MNHEY and CDR2 SVGAGI. DNA of the CDR3: TGTGCCAGCAGTGTAACGGGACAGAACACCGGGGAGCTGTTTTTT. Its translation is CASSVTGQNTGELFF.